Shown below are 5 T cell receptor beta chains from a single sample sequenced in a study of cytomegalovirus exposure and HLA in healthy donors (dated by TCRdb to about 2017). The library was produced with the immunoSEQ multiplex PCR assay. The multiplex PCR relied on a mix of 60 forward primers for TCR Vbeta segments and 13 reverse primers for TCR Jbeta segments. TCRdb retrieved this table from immuneACCESS and kept in-frame rearrangements only. Not all clones are present; in checked studies, unresolved V genes account for under half, and no reason is known for the remainder. The sample yields 100,000 to 150,000 clones; around 78% were counted once. Of the sample, around 4% is held by the ten largest clones. The material sequenced was PBMCs. These receptors all stem from a man in his forties or fifties in good health and CMV-seronegative.

This chain connects TRBV2 to TRBJ2-1, with 8 positions matching TRBD1. Germline V gene lookup returns CDR1 SNHLY and CDR2 FYNNEI. The ends lost 6 bases at V and 4 bases at J; junction bases unmatched: 8. The CDR3 spans 15 residues. The CDR3 protein is CASRARQGTYNEQFF. CDR3 in DNA: TGTGCCAGCAGGGCAAGACAGGGGACTTACAATGAGCAGTTCTTC. The full variable domain, rest sourced from reference TRBV2 and TRBJ2-1, is EPEVTQTPSHQVTQMGQEVILRCVPISNHLYFYWYRQILGQKVEFLVSFYNNEISEKSEIFDDQFSVERPDGSNFTLKIRSTKLEDSAMYFCASRARQGTYNEQFFGPGTRLTVL.

The J gene is TRBJ2-1, the V gene TRBV5-3; TRBD2 might be the D (5 bases). TRBV5-3 is flagged as an ORF with uncertain function. This CDR3 has 14 amino acids. The V gene lost 1 base and the J gene lost 8 bases, with 13 bases spanning the gap. DNA of the CDR3: TGTGCCAGAAGCTTGTTGCTAGCAAGGGATGAGCAGTTCTTC. Translated, it gives CARSLLLARDEQFF.

The chain recombines TRBV4-2 with TRBJ2-2; tentative D call: TRBD2 (5 bases). V was pared by 4 bases and J by 4 bases, with 10 bases between. Germline V CDR1 and CDR2: LGHNA, YNFKEQ. The CDR3 length is 14 residues. CDR3 sequence reads: CASSRAGGTGELFF. In nucleotides, the CDR3 is TGTGCCAGCAGCCGCGCCGGAGGCACCGGGGAGCTGTTTTTT.

This clone has a handful of counts. The chain is built from TRBV21-1 and TRBJ2-5; the D call in the table, TRBD2, was not verified against the DNA. TRBV21-1 is a recognized pseudogene. The CDR3 runs to 19 residues. As DNA, the CDR3 is TGTGCCAGCAGCCAAAGGAGGGTAAAGCTAGCACTACTGCAAGAGACCCAGTACTTC. Protein product: CASSQRRVKLALLQETQYF.

The chain recombines TRBV6-5 with TRBJ1-2; 10 bases fit TRBD1. V shed 6 bases, J shed 3 bases, and the junction held 7 bases outside the gene matches. Germline values: CDR1 MNHEY, CDR2 SVGAGI. The CDR3 runs 15 residues. Here the CDR3 reads CASSRGTGAYYGYTF. The CDR3 DNA reads TGTGCCAGCAGCCGTGGGACAGGGGCCTACTATGGCTACACCTTC.